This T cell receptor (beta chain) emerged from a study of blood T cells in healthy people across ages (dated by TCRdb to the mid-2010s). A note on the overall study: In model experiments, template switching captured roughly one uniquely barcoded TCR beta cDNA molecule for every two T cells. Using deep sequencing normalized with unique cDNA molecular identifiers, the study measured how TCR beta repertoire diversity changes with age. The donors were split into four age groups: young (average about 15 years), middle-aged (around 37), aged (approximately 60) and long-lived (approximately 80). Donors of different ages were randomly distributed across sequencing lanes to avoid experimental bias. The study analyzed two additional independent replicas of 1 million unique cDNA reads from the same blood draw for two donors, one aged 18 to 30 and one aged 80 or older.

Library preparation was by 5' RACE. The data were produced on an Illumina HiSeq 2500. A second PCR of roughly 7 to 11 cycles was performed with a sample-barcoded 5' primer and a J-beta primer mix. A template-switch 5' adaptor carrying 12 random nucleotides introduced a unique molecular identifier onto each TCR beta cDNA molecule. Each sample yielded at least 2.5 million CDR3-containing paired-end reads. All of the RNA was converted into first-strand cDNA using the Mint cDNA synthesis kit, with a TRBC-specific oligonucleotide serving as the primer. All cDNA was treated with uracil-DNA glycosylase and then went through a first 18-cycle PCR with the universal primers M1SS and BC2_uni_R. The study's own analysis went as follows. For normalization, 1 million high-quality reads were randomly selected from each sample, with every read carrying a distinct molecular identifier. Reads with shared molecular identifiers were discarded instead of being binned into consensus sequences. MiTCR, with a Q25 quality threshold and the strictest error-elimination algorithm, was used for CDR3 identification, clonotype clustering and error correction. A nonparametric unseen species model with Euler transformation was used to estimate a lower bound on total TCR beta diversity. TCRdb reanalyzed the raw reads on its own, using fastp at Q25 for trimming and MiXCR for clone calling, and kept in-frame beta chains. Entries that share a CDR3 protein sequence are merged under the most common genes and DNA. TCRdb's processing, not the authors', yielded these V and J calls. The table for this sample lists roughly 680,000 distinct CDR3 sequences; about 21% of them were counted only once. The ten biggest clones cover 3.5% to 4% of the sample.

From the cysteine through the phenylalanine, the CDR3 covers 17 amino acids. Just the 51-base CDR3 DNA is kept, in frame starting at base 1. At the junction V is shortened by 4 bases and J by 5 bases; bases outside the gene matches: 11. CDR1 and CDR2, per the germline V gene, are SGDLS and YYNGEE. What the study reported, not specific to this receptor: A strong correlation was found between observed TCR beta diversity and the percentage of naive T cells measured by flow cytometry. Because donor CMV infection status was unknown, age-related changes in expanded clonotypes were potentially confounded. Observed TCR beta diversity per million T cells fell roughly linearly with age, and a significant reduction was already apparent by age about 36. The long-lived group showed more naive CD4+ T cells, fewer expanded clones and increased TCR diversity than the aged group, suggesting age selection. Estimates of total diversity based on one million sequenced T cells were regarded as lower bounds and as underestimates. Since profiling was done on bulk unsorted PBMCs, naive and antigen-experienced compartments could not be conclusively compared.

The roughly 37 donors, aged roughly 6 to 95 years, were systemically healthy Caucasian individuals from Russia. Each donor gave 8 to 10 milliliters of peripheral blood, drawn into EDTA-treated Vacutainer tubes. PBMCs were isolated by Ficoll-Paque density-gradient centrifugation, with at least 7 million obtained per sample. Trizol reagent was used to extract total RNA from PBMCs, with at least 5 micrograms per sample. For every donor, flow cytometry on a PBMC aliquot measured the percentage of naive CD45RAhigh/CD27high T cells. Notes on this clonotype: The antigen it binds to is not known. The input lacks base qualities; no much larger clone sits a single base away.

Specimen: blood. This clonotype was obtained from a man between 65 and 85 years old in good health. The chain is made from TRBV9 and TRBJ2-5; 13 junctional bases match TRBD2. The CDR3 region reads CASSPRTSGSLRETQYF. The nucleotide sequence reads TGTGCCAGCAGCCCAAGGACTAGCGGGAGTTTAAGGGAGACCCAGTACTTC. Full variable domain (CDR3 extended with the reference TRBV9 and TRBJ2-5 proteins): DSGVTQTPKHLITATGQRVTLRCSPRSGDLSVYWYQQSLDQGLQFLIQYYNGEERAKGNILERFSAQQFPDLHSELNLSSLELGDSALYFCASSPRTSGSLRETQYFGPGTRLLVL.